A selection of T cell receptor beta chains follows, all from one sample in a study of neurological immune-mediated disorders. TCRdb reprocessed the 5' RACE reads via MiXCR and lists one record per CDR3 protein. The data hold about 59,000 distinct CDR3 sequences, with more than 20% observed a single time. The sample was PBMCs. The receptor set was obtained from a man aged 55 to 70 with HTLV-1-associated myelopathy (HAM/TSP). The CDR3 runs from the conserved cysteine through the conserved F or W. D genes are given only for firm matches. Expanded clones are given a class, and other clones once, few, many or no size at all.

cdr3_length	v_call	j_call	clone_size	d_call	cdr3_nt	cdr3_aa
15	TRBV29-1	TRBJ2-7	many	TRBD2	TGCAGCGTTGAGGGAGGGGCGGGAGGGACCTACGAGCAGTACTTC	CSVEGGAGGTYEQYF
17	TRBV6-1	TRBJ1-5	many	TRBD1	TGTGCCATAGTCGGGACAGGGGGAATTTATAGCAATCAGCCCCAGCATTTT	CAIVGTGGIYSNQPQHF
15	TRBV20-1	TRBJ2-1	NA	TRBD2	TGCAGTGCTAGACCGATAGCGGGGCCCTACAATGAGCAGTTCTTC	CSARPIAGPYNEQFF
17	TRBV24-1	TRBJ2-3	many	TRBD1	TGTGCCACCAGCGCCTCTAGGGGACAGGGGGCGGCGGATACGCAGTATTTT	CATSASRGQGAADTQYF
15	TRBV7-2	TRBJ2-5	many	TRBD2	TGTGCCAGCAGCTCCGCGGGAGGCGAGGAAGAGACCCAGTACTTC	CASSSAGGEEETQYF
17	TRBV10-3	TRBJ1-1	NA	TRBD1	TGTGCCATCAGTGTCCGCCCCGCAGGGGGCGTAGGAACTGAAGCTTTCTTT	CAISVRPAGGVGTEAFF
16	TRBV4-1	TRBJ2-2	NA	TRBD2	TGCGCCAGCAGGGCGGGACTAGCGTCTAACACCGGGGAGCTGTTTTTT	CASRAGLASNTGELFF
14	TRBV5-1	TRBJ2-3	many	TRBD1	TGCGCCAGCAGCTACGACAGGGTCGCAGATACGCAGTATTTT	CASSYDRVADTQYF
12	TRBV12-3/TRBV12-4	TRBJ2-5	NA	TRBD2	TGTGCCAGCAGTTCACTAGCGGAGACCCAGTACTTC	CASSSLAETQYF
16	TRBV20-1	TRBJ2-7	many	TRBD1	TGCAGTGCTAGACCTCCATGGACAGGGATCAGATCCGAGCAGTACTTC	CSARPPWTGIRSEQYF
14	TRBV11-2	TRBJ2-7	many	NA	TGTGCCAGCAGCTCTACGGGCGGGGCCAGGGAGCAGTACTTC	CASSSTGGAREQYF
14	TRBV5-1	TRBJ1-1	NA	NA	TGCGCCAGCAGCTTAGGATCCCCGAACTCTGAAGCTTACTTT	CASSLGSPNSEAYF
19	TRBV6-1	TRBJ1-5	many	NA	TGTGCCAGCAGTGAATCGTTCGGGGGGAAGGAGGGTAAGGATCAGCCCCAGCATTTT	CASSESFGGKEGKDQPQHF
16	TRBV24-1	TRBJ1-5	many	NA	TGTGCCACCAGTGATTTGACAGGGAGGCTTGATCAGCCCCAGCATTTT	CATSDLTGRLDQPQHF
13	TRBV5-1	TRBJ2-2	many	NA	TGCGCCAGCAGGCTTGGGTACACCGGGGAGCTGTTTTTT	CASRLGYTGELFF
16	TRBV7-6	TRBJ2-3	many	NA	TGTGCCAGCAGCTCCGCAGGGCCGTCTAGCACAGATACGCAGTATTTT	CASSSAGPSSTDTQYF
12	TRBV20-1	TRBJ1-5	many	NA	TGCAGTGCTAGACGAGGAAATCAGCCCCAGCATTTT	CSARRGNQPQHF
13	TRBV5-1	TRBJ2-3	once	NA	TGCGCCAGCAGCTTGGGCGGGGAGGATACGCAGTATTTT	CASSLGGEDTQYF
16	TRBV5-1	TRBJ2-1	few	NA	TGCGCCAGCAGCTTGGCCAGCGTAGCAAACTTAGGTGAGCAGTTCTTC	CASSLASVANLGEQFF
14	TRBV28	TRBJ2-1	NA	NA	TGTGCCAGCAGACCCCTAGCGCGAGACAATGAGCAGTTCTTC	CASRPLARDNEQFF
18	TRBV28	TRBJ1-5	many	NA	TGTGCCAGCAGTTTAGCCGCCCTTACGGCATATAGCAATCAGCCCCAGCATTTT	CASSLAALTAYSNQPQHF
18	TRBV21-1	TRBJ2-2	NA	NA	TGTGCCAGCAGCAAAGCGGGTAGCTCAGGGAAAAACACCGGGGAGCTGTTTTTT	CASSKAGSSGKNTGELFF
11	TRBV29-1	TRBJ2-3	many	TRBD2	TGCAGCGCACAGACTAGCGATACGCAGTATTTT	CSAQTSDTQYF
15	TRBV7-2	TRBJ2-2	many	NA	TGTGCCAGCAGCTTAGCCCGACTGAACACCGGGGAGCTGTTTTTT	CASSLARLNTGELFF
15	TRBV5-1	TRBJ1-5	many	NA	TGCGCCAGCAGCATTGACGGGAATAGCAATCAGCCCCAGCATTTT	CASSIDGNSNQPQHF
14	TRBV5-1	TRBJ2-5	many	TRBD2	TGCGCCAGCAGCTTGGCTGACGGGAGGGAGACCCAGTACTTC	CASSLADGRETQYF
13	TRBV19	TRBJ1-4	many	NA	TGTGCCAGTAGTGGACAGCCGGGGGAAAAACTGTTTTTT	CASSGQPGEKLFF
17	TRBV5-8	TRBJ2-7	many	NA	TGTGCCAGCAGTCAATTCACCGCGACTCGAACTCCCTACGAGCAGTACTTC	CASSQFTATRTPYEQYF
16	TRBV5-1	TRBJ2-3	NA	NA	TGCGCCAGCAGGGGAGGCTTATCGGGAGTTGAAGATACGCAGTATTTT	CASRGGLSGVEDTQYF
10	TRBV20-1	TRBJ1-1	many	NA	TGCAGTGCTATGGACACTGAAGCTTTCTTT	CSAMDTEAFF
13	TRBV5-5	TRBJ2-4	many	NA	TGTGCCAGCAGCTTGGACCTCCGGGACATTCAGTACTTC	CASSLDLRDIQYF
11	TRBV10-3	TRBJ2-7	many	NA	TGTGCCATCAGTGGGAGGTACGAGCAGTACTTC	CAISGRYEQYF
13	TRBV12-3/TRBV12-4	TRBJ2-3	many	TRBD1	TGTGCCAGCTGCGACAGGGACACAGATACGCAGTATTTT	CASCDRDTDTQYF
15	TRBV12-3/TRBV12-4	TRBJ1-4	many	TRBD1	TGTGCCAGTAGCACAGGGGGCCATAGCAATGAAAAACTGTTTTTT	CASSTGGHSNEKLFF
13	TRBV25-1	TRBJ1-2	once	NA	TGTGCCAGCAGGGACGAGGGGAACTATGGCTACACCTTC	CASRDEGNYGYTF
13	TRBV6-5	TRBJ1-4	many	NA	TGTGCCAGCAGTTACTCAGCGCGGGAAAAACTGTTTTTT	CASSYSAREKLFF
14	TRBV5-1	TRBJ2-5	NA	NA	TGCGCCAGCAGCTCGCAGGGGTACCAAGAGACCCAGTACTTC	CASSSQGYQETQYF
13	TRBV12-3/TRBV12-4	TRBJ1-6	many	NA	TGTGCCAGCAGTTTAAGCGGGGACTCACCCCTCCACTTT	CASSLSGDSPLHF
13	TRBV7-3	TRBJ2-3	many	NA	TGTGCCAGCAGCTTAACCCCCCCGGGTACGCAGTATTTT	CASSLTPPGTQYF
11	TRBV28	TRBJ2-7	many	NA	TGTGCCAGCAGTCTGCGGTACGAGCAGTACTTC	CASSLRYEQYF
14	TRBV25-1	TRBJ2-7	many	NA	TGTGCCACCTCCTCTATGCGAAGCTCCTACGAGCAGTACTTC	CATSSMRSSYEQYF
13	TRBV11-2	TRBJ2-7	few	TRBD1	TGTGCCAGCAGCCCCGACAGGGGTGGCGAGCAGTACTTC	CASSPDRGGEQYF